The sequence of this T cell receptor (beta chain) was determined in a study of cytomegalovirus exposure and HLA in healthy donors. Unmatched junction bases numbered 5, after V lost 5 bases and J lost 7 bases. The CDR3 runs 13 residues. Germline loops: CDR1 SGHTA, CDR2 FQGNSA. This PCR relied on a set of 60 Vbeta primers and 13 Jbeta primers. Assay used: immunoSEQ multiplex PCR; TCRdb lists only in-frame clones, some missing. The repertoire holds about 69,000 clones, 76% seen once, with 3.3% in the top ten. This receptor was identified in a man in his late teens or twenties in good health and CMV-seronegative. This chain links TRBV7-2 with TRBJ2-1; 7 bases map to TRBD1. Sequencing was carried out using PBMCs. For the CDR3, the DNA is TGTGCCAGCAGCCTTGACAGGGTGAATGAGCAGTTCTTC. Amino acids: CASSLDRVNEQFF. The entire variable domain, with the rest obtained from reference TRBV7-2 and TRBJ2-1, is as follows: GAGVSQSPSNKVTEKGKDVELRCDPISGHTALYWYRQSLGQGLEFLIYFQGNSAPDKSGLPSDRFSAERTGGSVSTLTIQRTQQEDSAVYLCASSLDRVNEQFFGPGTRLTVL.